A selection of T cell receptor beta chains follows, all from one sample in a study of cytomegalovirus exposure and HLA in healthy donors. The data were produced by immunoSEQ multiplex PCR, yet TCRdb's version contains in-frame clones alone and is incomplete. Of more than 110,000 clones listed, nearly 80% are singletons. Material: PBMCs. The receptors shown here come from a male donor in good health and CMV-seronegative. Both conserved end residues are part of each CDR3.

TRBV5-6	TRBJ1-1	CASSWGQGWTEAFF
TRBV5-8	TRBJ1-2	CASSPTGVYGYTF
TRBV7-3	TRBJ2-1	CASSLNRSPKIF
TRBV5-1	TRBJ2-4	CASSLVTGGPKNIQYF
TRBV20-1	TRBJ2-5	CSARAGETQYF
TRBV4-2	TRBJ1-1	CASSQVGGYTEAFF
TRBV9	TRBJ2-3	CASSPRGAGGSDTQYF
TRBV7-2	TRBJ2-7	CASSPRLGGEYF
TRBV7-2	TRBJ1-6	CASSFSGSSPLHF
TRBV7-3	TRBJ2-1	CASSLWSMGGMDEQFF
TRBV7-2	TRBJ2-7	CASSYGHRSYEQYF
TRBV7-2	TRBJ1-2	CASSLSAGGRYGYTF
TRBV29-1	TRBJ2-1	CSVVLAGGFSSYNEQFF
TRBV7-9	TRBJ1-1	CASSLEVWTPTEAFF
TRBV6-1	TRBJ2-3	CASSERAGGGGRQDTQYF
TRBV7-9	TRBJ1-3	CASSFAGTGNTIYF
TRBV4-3	TRBJ2-2	CASTSRTGVYNPGELFF
TRBV27	TRBJ2-7	CASRWGTGYEQYF
TRBV28	TRBJ2-7	CASSGTRDEQYF
TRBV10-3	TRBJ1-2	CAISVPGQGFYGYTF
TRBV7-2	TRBJ2-7	CASTLSGSYEQYF
TRBV7-9	TRBJ2-7	CASSLAPGGGYEQYF
TRBV7-3	TRBJ1-1	CASSLTANGNTEAFF
TRBV12-5	TRBJ2-2	CASGLGSGGANTGELFF
TRBV5-1	TRBJ2-7	CASSFDRGGYEQYF
TRBV7-2	TRBJ1-1	CASSFTGTEAFF
TRBV15	TRBJ2-2	CATSRGLAGVWGELFF
TRBV9	TRBJ2-2	CASSVASSLSTGELFF
TRBV5-1	TRBJ2-2	CASSFGQGENTGELFF
TRBV19	TRBJ1-2	CASRQMTGYGYTF
TRBV6-5	TRBJ2-5	CASSYSGAAGETQYF
TRBV7-9	TRBJ2-5	CASSPQTGGRETQYF
TRBV28	TRBJ1-2	CASSFRLQGAAGYTF
TRBV9	TRBJ2-3	CASSVGQATDTQYF
TRBV11-2	TRBJ2-5	CASSSSETQYF
TRBV19	TRBJ1-1	CASSIGTGFRLYSEAFF
TRBV18	TRBJ2-3	CASATGGTDTQYF
TRBV5-1	TRBJ1-1	CASSLARWDQGTEAFF
TRBV27	TRBJ1-1	CASSLSASGGTEAFF
TRBV5-3	TRBJ2-1	CARSGNAEAGQFF
TRBV9	TRBJ1-2	CASSASTGNGYTF
TRBV7-9	TRBJ2-7	CASSLRDSDYEQYF
TRBV29-1	TRBJ2-7	CSAEGDSPYEQYF
TRBV28	TRBJ1-2	CASSLVGQGINLNYGYTF
TRBV6-6	TRBJ1-5	CASSYMTTSNQPQHF
TRBV28	TRBJ1-4	CASSLQGAPANEKLFF
TRBV13	TRBJ2-1	CASSLGGQARNEQFF
TRBV28	TRBJ1-1	CASRNQGNTEAFF
TRBV19	TRBJ2-5	CASSISAGEHQETQYF
TRBV11-3	TRBJ1-1	CASSYSTDTEAFF
TRBV28	TRBJ1-2	CASSLGTGPFDTYGYTF
TRBV9	TRBJ1-1	CASSAPGQNTEAFF
TRBV13	TRBJ2-5	CASSSQGLAPETQYF
TRBV9	TRBJ1-3	CASSRQGAGNTIYF
TRBV4-2	TRBJ1-2	CASSQEEQGSYGYTF